This TCR beta chain was captured by sequencing in a study of cytomegalovirus exposure and HLA in healthy donors. Concerning this clone: Its specificity is not known.

CDR1 MDHEN and CDR2 SYDVKM come from the germline V gene. The CDR3 covers 14 residues. The V segment lost 3 bases and the J segment 6 bases; nucleotides outside the gene matches: 6. The donors were healthy bone marrow donors. Whereas donors were nominally healthy upon sampling, unrecorded immune exposures were probable. Study-level results: In a later analysis, productive TCRs from donors in an Asian-associated ancestry cluster reportedly carried fewer N-insertions than the cohort mean. The only immune exposure information that was available was CMV serostatus.

PCR primers comprised 60 Vbeta and 13 Jbeta primers. TCRdb keeps only in-frame clones here, not all; method: immunoSEQ multiplex PCR. Seen here are about 140,000 clones, 66% observed once, and the top ten hold 6.5%. The sample was PBMCs. The V gene is TRBV28, the J gene TRBJ2-7; 9 bases line up with TRBD1. This receptor was obtained from an older woman in good health and CMV-seronegative. The CDR3 region is CASSFRTGVGEQYF. The CDR3 DNA sequence: TGTGCCAGCAGTTTCAGGACAGGGGTGGGCGAGCAGTACTTC.